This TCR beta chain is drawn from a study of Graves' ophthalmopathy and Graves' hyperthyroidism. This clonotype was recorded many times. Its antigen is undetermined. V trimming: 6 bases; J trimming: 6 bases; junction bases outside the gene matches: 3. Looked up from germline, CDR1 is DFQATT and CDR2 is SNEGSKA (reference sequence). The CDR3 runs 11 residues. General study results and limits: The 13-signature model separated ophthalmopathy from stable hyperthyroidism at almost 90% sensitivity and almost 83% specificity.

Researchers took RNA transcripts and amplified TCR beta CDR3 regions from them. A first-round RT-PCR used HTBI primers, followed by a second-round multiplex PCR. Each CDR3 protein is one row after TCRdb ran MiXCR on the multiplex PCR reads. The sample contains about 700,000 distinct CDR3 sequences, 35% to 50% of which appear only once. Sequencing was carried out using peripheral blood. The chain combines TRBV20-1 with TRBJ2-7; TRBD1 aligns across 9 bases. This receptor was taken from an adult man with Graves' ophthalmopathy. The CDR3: CSAQTGGEQYF. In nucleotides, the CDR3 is TGCAGTGCGCAGACAGGGGGCGAGCAGTACTTC.